The 18 T cell receptor beta chains listed next were all sequenced from one sample in a study of T cell responses to AZD1222 COVID-19 vaccine (dated by TCRdb to about 2021). What the time point label conveys for this sample: baseline before first vaccination. The library was generated by the immunoSEQ multiplex PCR assay. This immuneACCESS table, as held by TCRdb, lists in-frame sequences with V and J called but not all clones. Of the missing ones, under half trace to an unresolved V gene in checked studies; the others have no known cause. Here the sample has over 110,000 clones; 90% to 95% occur a single time. The top ten constitute approximately 5.4% of the sample. The sequencing here drew on peripheral blood, taken on day 0 of AZD1222 vaccination. These TCRs come from an adult in good health.

The count of this clone is one. The gene calls are TRBV5-3 and TRBJ2-3, with D tentatively TRBD2 (5 bases). TRBV5-3 belongs to the ORF category, with a function that is uncertain. The CDR3 length is 15 residues. V was cut by 2 bases and J by 5 bases, with 15 bases left in between. Written as DNA, the CDR3 is TGTGCCAGAAGCTTTTCTAGGACCGCGGGAGATACGCAGTATTTT. Amino acid sequence: CARSFSRTAGDTQYF.

J is TRBJ2-2 and V is TRBV10-3, with no clear D. V dropped 7 bases and J dropped 2 bases, with 8 bases sitting between them. The CDR3 length is 13 residues. The germline V gene encodes CDR1 ENHRY and CDR2 SYGVKD. CDR3 region: CAITETNTGELFF. CDR3 DNA sequence: TGTGCCATCACGGAAACCAACACCGGGGAGCTGTTTTTT.

The chain is built from TRBV10-3 and TRBJ1-5; possibly TRBD1 for D (5 bases). CDR3 length: 14 residues. Trimming took 3 bases from V and 4 from J, leaving 10 bases between them. CDR1 is ENHRY and CDR2 is SYGVKD in the germline V gene. This CDR3 reads CAISDLGGNQPQHF. The CDR3 DNA follows: TGTGCCATCAGTGATTTGGGGGGGAATCAGCCCCAGCATTTT.

The gene calls are TRBV11-2 and TRBJ1-2; D is uncertain. Looked up from germline, CDR1 is SGHAT and CDR2 is FQNNGV. CDR3 length: 12 residues. V lost 6 bases, J lost 6 bases, and 11 bases lay in between. CDR3 protein: CASRSGRHGYTF. The DNA for the CDR3 is TGTGCCAGCAGATCCGGACGCCATGGCTACACCTTC.

The CDR3 sequence is CASSKDRSGYTF. The CDR3 coding sequence is TGTGCCAGTAGTAAGGACAGGAGCGGCTACACCTTC. V usage is TRBV19 and J usage is TRBJ1-2; 7 bases match TRBD1. The V segment lost 4 bases and the J segment 8 bases; nucleotides outside the gene matches: 4. There are 12 residues in the CDR3. Germline assignment: CDR1 LNHDA and CDR2 SQIVND (reference sequence).

This chain links TRBV25-1 with TRBJ1-6, with unresolved D. Germline V gene lookup returns CDR1 MGHDK and CDR2 SYGVNS. CDR3 length equals 12 residues. V was pared by 7 bases and J by 7 bases, with 8 bases between. The CDR3 sequence: CASTDGNSPLHF. In DNA, the CDR3 is TGTGCCAGCACCGATGGGAATTCACCCCTCCACTTT.

The gene calls are TRBV4-3 and TRBJ1-1; TRBD1 matches at 7 bases. V dropped 0 bases and J dropped 2; count of bases not matched to a gene: 12. This CDR3 has 18 amino acids. Looked up from germline, CDR1 is LGHNA and CDR2 is YSLEER. CDR3 bases: TGCGCCAGCAGCCAAGATAGGGAGACAGGGCGAGGAAACACTGAAGCTTTCTTT. Protein sequence: CASSQDRETGRGNTEAFF.

J is TRBJ1-2 and V is TRBV6-2 or TRBV6-3; unclear D gene. Germline V lookup: CDR1 MNHEY, CDR2 SVGEGT. CDR3 size: 13 residues. V lost 0 bases, J lost 5 bases, and 7 bases lay in between. In DNA form, the CDR3 reads TGTGCCAGCAGTTACTCGAAGGGTTATGGCTACACCTTC. This translates into CASSYSKGYGYTF.

V and J are TRBV19 and TRBJ1-5, with 7 bases matching TRBD1. Trimming took 3 bases from V and 4 from J; bases not matched to a gene: 6. Germline V gene lookup returns CDR1 LNHDA and CDR2 SQIVND (reference sequence). This CDR3 contains 15 residues. CDR3 nucleotides: TGTGCCAGTAGTATGGTCCGGGACAGTAATCAGCCCCAGCATTTT. This encodes CASSMVRDSNQPQHF.

The rearrangement links TRBV10-3 to TRBJ1-6, with a possible D match to TRBD1 (5 bases). There are 15 residues in the CDR3. The germline CDR1 and CDR2 sequences are ENHRY and SYGVKD. V was cut by 6 bases and J by 8 bases, with 17 bases left in between. CDR3 loop: CAIRVSGAEDSPLHF. In DNA form, the CDR3 reads TGTGCCATCAGAGTTTCCGGGGCCGAAGATTCACCCCTCCACTTT.

This clone has a single count. The chain employs TRBV24-1 and TRBJ2-2; the match to TRBD1 covers 7 bases. The V segment lost 6 bases and the J segment 6 bases; nucleotides outside the gene matches: 3. This CDR3 contains 13 residues. The V gene's germline CDR1 is KGHDR and CDR2 SFDVKD. CDR3 region: CATSTGDAGELFF. The CDR3 region has the DNA TGTGCCACCAGTACAGGGGACGCCGGGGAGCTGTTTTTT.

V and J are TRBV19 and TRBJ1-6; D possibly corresponds to TRBD1 (5 bases). The V gene lost 3 bases and the J gene lost 3 bases, with 9 bases spanning the gap. This CDR3 is built from 15 residues. CDR1 is LNHDA and CDR2 is SQIVND in the germline V gene (reference sequence). The CDR3 region has the DNA TGTGCCAGTAGTATGACAGCGAACTATAATTCACCCCTCCACTTT. This sequence encodes CASSMTANYNSPLHF.

The chain employs TRBV7-9 and TRBJ2-7; D is unclear. Trimming removed 6 bases at V and 3 bases at J, with 9 bases between. Germline-derived CDR1 and CDR2 are SEHNR and FQNEAQ (reference sequence). The CDR3 spans 12 residues. CDR3: CASSIWGYEQYF. CDR3 DNA sequence: TGTGCCAGCAGTATATGGGGCTACGAGCAGTACTTC.

This chain links TRBV3-1 (or the pseudogene TRBV3-2) with TRBJ1-2, with 10 bases identical to TRBD1. The CDR3 sequence is 16 residues long. V trimming: 4 bases; J trimming: 3 bases; junction bases outside the gene matches: 8. CDR1 LGHDT and CDR2 YNNKEL come from the germline V gene (reference sequence). Written as DNA, the CDR3 is TGTGCCAGCAGCCCTTCCGGGACAGGGGATTACTATGGCTACACCTTC. Translated: CASSPSGTGDYYGYTF.

CDR3 bases: TGTGCCAGCAGCAGGGCCGGGACTAGCGGCACAGATACGCAGTATTTT. As protein: CASSRAGTSGTDTQYF. V usage is TRBV5-8 and J usage is TRBJ2-3; 10 nucleotides align to TRBD2. This CDR3 comprises 16 residues. J was trimmed by 1 base and V by 4 bases; bases with no gene match: 6. Germline V CDR1 and CDR2: SGHTS, YDEGEE.

This sequence joins TRBV7-2 and TRBJ2-7, with 7 positions matching TRBD2. Trimming at V came to 2 bases and at J to 4 bases, leaving 8 bases not matched to a gene. The CDR3 is made up of 15 amino acids. Germline-derived CDR1 and CDR2 are SGHTA and FQGNSA. The CDR3 DNA is TGTGCCAGCAGCTTAAGTGGCGGGAGAACTTACGAGCAGTACTTC. This sequence encodes CASSLSGGRTYEQYF.

The CDR3 here is CASSLSSSLEAFF. The CDR3 coding sequence is TGTGCCAGCAGTTTATCTTCCAGCCTTGAAGCTTTCTTT. This chain connects TRBV12-3 or TRBV12-4 to TRBJ1-1; D gene uncertain. The CDR3 contains 13 residues. Trimming pared 2 bases from V and 7 bases from J, leaving 11 bases between.

The chain uses TRBV18 and TRBJ1-1; a weak D match, TRBD1 (6 bases). Trimming left V 0 bases short and J 1 base short, with 15 bases between. CDR1 is KGHSH and CDR2 is LQKENI in the germline V gene. The CDR3 totals 17 residues. The CDR3 DNA reads TGTGCCAGCTCACCACCGAACGGGGGGCTTAGGAACACTGAAGCTTTCTTT. Amino acids: CASSPPNGGLRNTEAFF.